This T cell receptor beta chain appears in the sequencing data of a study of Ad26.COV2.S vaccination and SARS-CoV-2 variants. Looking at the study overall: Recipients of Ad26.COV2.S got it intramuscularly, once or twice 56 days apart. General observations from the study: Breadth and depth estimates from TCRs may understate total T cell responses. After vaccination, substantial breadth of spike-specific CD8+ and CD4+ responses was reported.

Trimming removed 2 bases at V and 0 bases at J, with 12 bases between. Germline assignment: CDR1 SGDLS and CDR2 YYNGEE. This CDR3 has 15 amino acids. Regarding this clone: Its antigen is still unknown. Other nucleotide sequences in the sample specify the same CDR3.

The repertoire was sequenced with immunoSEQ multiplex PCR; TCRdb's copy has only in-frame clones and lacks some. This sample yields about 260,000 clones, of which roughly 89% are seen a single time; 2.5% to 3.5% belongs to the top ten. As for treatment: over 15 received Ad26.COV2.S at low or high dose, single or two shots; 5 received placebo; per-sample allocation not given. Specimen acquisition occurred on day 63 following the initial vaccine or placebo injection. This sequence was found in a person aged 18-60 years who received the Ad26.COV2.S COVID-19 vaccine or a placebo. The chain has TRBV9 and TRBJ2-7, with a tentative D call TRBD1 (7 bases). The sequencing used peripheral blood, collected in a trial of Ad26.COV2.S vaccine versus placebo. The CDR3 DNA follows: TGTGCCAGCAGCGTCGGAGGGACAGCCTCCTACGAGCAGTACTTC. Translating gives CASSVGGTASYEQYF.